The source of this TCR beta chain is a study of human versus mouse CDR3 diversity and MHC coevolution. As regards this clone: No antigen is known for it.

CDR1 and CDR2 from the germline V gene are SGHAT and FQNNGV. The CDR3 is made up of 14 amino acids. The ends were cut back, 5 bases at V and 7 bases at J, with 14 bases in the middle. Data came from immunoSEQ multiplex PCR; TCRdb stores just in-frame clones and leaves some out. The table records tens of thousands of clones, about 94% of them present only once. Findings and limits, study-wide: Humans had the largest estimated TCR beta repertoire, 1.5 million to 2 million clonotypes. Clonal inequality was lowest in most of the three human donors. Mice had fewer CDR3 deletions and insertions than humans on average.

The chain combines TRBV11-2 with TRBJ1-4, with a weak D call TRBD1 (6 bases). This clonotype was obtained from a person aged 55-75 years in good health. The sequenced sample consisted of naive CD4+ T cells from blood. Subset here: CD45RO-negative CD62L-positive naive CD4 T cells. The CDR3 here is CASSQTGKSEKLFF. The CDR3 DNA follows: TGTGCCAGCAGCCAAACAGGGAAAAGTGAAAAACTGTTTTTT. Using reference TRBV11-2 and TRBJ1-4 for the parts outside the CDR3, the full variable domain is EAGVAQSPRYKIIEKRQSVAFWCNPISGHATLYWYQQILGQGPKLLIQFQNNGVVDDSQLPKDRFSAERLKGVDSTLKIQPAKLEDSAVYLCASSQTGKSEKLFFGSGTQLSVL.